Below are 27 T cell receptor beta chains sequenced from a single sample in a study of T cell repertoires in chronic hepatitis B. TCRdb's copy holds only in-frame clones and misses some; the assay was immunoSEQ multiplex PCR. The table records roughly 750 clones, roughly 90% of them present only once. Sequenced: total CD8+ T cells from PBMCs. All receptors derive from a human donor with chronic hepatitis B virus infection.

The chain uses TRBV7-6 and TRBJ2-7, with D perhaps TRBD1 (6 bases). Per the germline V gene, CDR1 is SGHVS and CDR2 is FNYEAQ. The length of the CDR3 is 14 residues. V dropped 0 bases and J dropped 6 bases, with 12 bases sitting between them. The CDR3 here is CASSLAPTGSEQYF. CDR3 DNA sequence: TGTGCCAGCAGCTTAGCGCCAACAGGGAGCGAGCAGTACTTC.

CDR3 sequence reads: CASSPGTQLSTDTQYF. For the CDR3, the DNA is TGTGCCAGCAGTCCAGGGACACAGCTGAGCACAGATACGCAGTATTTT. The chain joins TRBV27 to TRBJ2-3; TRBD1 might be the D (6 bases). This CDR3 has 16 residues. Trimming took 5 bases from V and 0 from J, leaving 15 bases between them. Germline loops: CDR1 MNHEY, CDR2 SMNVEV (reference sequence).

The V gene is TRBV2, the J gene TRBJ2-7; the D gene is possibly TRBD2 (6 bases). Germline CDR1 is SNHLY and CDR2 is FYNNEI. Trimming stripped 8 bases from V and 5 bases from J, with 16 bases between. The CDR3 runs to 13 residues. This CDR3 reads CASQGASAHEQYF. CDR3 nucleotide sequence: TGTGCCAGCCAAGGGGCTAGCGCCCACGAGCAGTACTTC. Combining the CDR3 with reference TRBV2 and TRBJ2-7 gives the whole variable domain EPEVTQTPSHQVTQMGQEVILRCVPISNHLYFYWYRQILGQKVEFLVSFYNNEISEKSEIFDDQFSVERPDGSNFTLKIRSTKLEDSAMYFCASQGASAHEQYFGPGTRLTVT.

The chain has TRBV29-1 and TRBJ2-7, with 8 nucleotides matching TRBD2. This CDR3 comprises 15 residues. Trimming at V came to 0 bases and at J to 4 bases, leaving 8 bases not matched to a gene. Germline CDR1 and CDR2: SQVTM and ANQGSEA. The CDR3 nucleotides read TGCAGCGTTGAAGACGGACGGGAGGGCCGGTACGAGCAGTACTTC. Translation gives CSVEDGREGRYEQYF.

The CDR3 region has the DNA TGCGCCAGCGGACTAACTGGGACCCCAGATACGCAGTATTTT. The encoded protein is CASGLTGTPDTQYF. The V and J genes are TRBV4-1 and TRBJ2-3; D is possibly TRBD2 (6 bases). The CDR3 contains 14 residues. V was trimmed by 8 bases and J by 4 bases, leaving 16 bases between them. Per the germline V gene, CDR1 is MGHRA and CDR2 is YSYEKL.

V usage is TRBV28 and J usage is TRBJ2-2; D is possibly TRBD2 (5 bases). Trimming left V 8 bases short and J 9 bases short, with 10 bases between. Germline V gene lookup returns CDR1 MDHEN and CDR2 SYDVKM. The CDR3 runs 11 residues. CDR3 residues: CASRGSWELFF. The CDR3 DNA is TGTGCCAGCCGCGGGTCCTGGGAGCTGTTTTTT.

The rearrangement uses TRBV7-6 and TRBJ1-2, with D possibly matching TRBD1 (5 bases). The V gene lost 1 base and the J gene lost 4 bases, with 10 bases spanning the gap. There are 14 residues in the CDR3. Germline CDR1 and CDR2: SGHVS and FNYEAQ. DNA for the CDR3: TGTGCCAGCAGCTTAGACGGGGGAAGCTATGGCTACACCTTC. The encoded protein is CASSLDGGSYGYTF.

The genes are TRBV6-4 and TRBJ2-2, with D tentatively TRBD1 (6 bases). The CDR3 extends over 14 amino acids. With 4 bases removed from V and 4 bases from J, the gap between germline ends came to 10 bases. Germline lookup yields CDR1 MRHNA and CDR2 SNTAGT. The CDR3 DNA reads TGTGCCAGCAGTGTAACAGGGAGCACCGGGGAGCTGTTTTTT. Encoded protein: CASSVTGSTGELFF.

Here the CDR3 reads CASSPTSGGPNEQFF. The CDR3 DNA follows: TGTGCCAGCAGCCCAACTAGCGGGGGCCCCAATGAGCAGTTCTTC. This chain uses TRBV6-5 with TRBJ2-1, with 11 bases lining up with TRBD2. The V segment lost 6 bases and the J segment 6 bases; nucleotides outside the gene matches: 7. The germline CDR1 and CDR2 sequences are MNHEY and SVGAGI. CDR3 length: 15 amino acids.

The chain joins TRBV7-2 to TRBJ2-7; D not resolved. Germline assignment: CDR1 SGHTA and CDR2 FQGNSA. The CDR3 sequence is 12 residues long. V lost 2 bases and J 4 bases, leaving 6 bases between the germline ends. CDR3 loop: CASSLSPYEQYF. The CDR3, as DNA: TGTGCCAGCAGCTTATCCCCTTACGAGCAGTACTTC.

The V gene is TRBV6-4, the J gene TRBJ2-2; D is ambiguous. Germline V gives CDR1 MRHNA, CDR2 SNTAGT. This CDR3 has 13 residues. The V end lost 0 bases, the J end lost 6 bases, and 5 bases lay between the germline ends. CDR3 amino acids: CASSDSSAGELFF. CDR3 bases: TGTGCCAGCAGTGACTCGAGCGCCGGGGAGCTGTTTTTT.

The chain uses TRBV7-3 and TRBJ2-7; tentative D call: TRBD2 (5 bases). This CDR3 region has 15 residues. Germline V gives CDR1 SGHTA, CDR2 FQGTGA. The V end lost 6 bases, the J end lost 0 bases, and 15 bases lay between the germline ends. This CDR3 reads CASRNEPAASYEQYF. CDR3 in DNA: TGTGCCAGCAGAAACGAGCCAGCGGCCTCCTACGAGCAGTACTTC.

The DNA for the CDR3 is TGCGCCAGCAGCCAAGGGCCGCACGCTAACTATGGCTACACCTTC. Translated: CASSQGPHANYGYTF. The chain is built from TRBV4-3 and TRBJ1-2; D gene uncertain. From germline, CDR1 is LGHNA and CDR2 YSLEER. This CDR3 contains 15 residues. V lost 1 base to trimming and J lost 0 bases, with 9 bases between them.

This sequence joins TRBV5-6 and TRBJ1-5; D is uncertain. Germline CDR1 is SGHDT and CDR2 is YYEEEE. This CDR3 is built from 12 residues. Deletions cut 0 bases from V and 3 bases from J, with 1 base between. CDR3 nucleotides: TGTGCCAGCAGCTTGGTCAATCAGCCCCAGCATTTT. Translated: CASSLVNQPQHF.

The rearrangement joins TRBV5-8 to TRBJ2-3, with 7 positions matching TRBD2. V shed 5 bases, J shed 4 bases, and the junction held 10 bases outside the gene matches. The CDR3 extends over 15 amino acids. CDR1 and CDR2 (germline): SGHTS, YDEGEE. The CDR3 DNA reads as TGTGCCAGCAGGGAACCGGGACTAAATCCAGATACGCAGTATTTT. Translated: CASREPGLNPDTQYF.

The chain combines TRBV2 with TRBJ2-1; maybe TRBD1 (6 bases). The CDR3 extends over 16 amino acids. V was clipped by 9 bases and J by 5 bases, with 23 bases between them. Germline-derived CDR1 and CDR2 are SNHLY and FYNNEI. CDR3 loop: CARRSSRDNYNNEQFF. CDR3 coding DNA: TGTGCCAGAAGATCCTCTCGGGACAACTATAACAATGAGCAGTTCTTC. Using reference TRBV2 and TRBJ2-1 for the parts outside the CDR3, the full variable domain is EPEVTQTPSHQVTQMGQEVILRCVPISNHLYFYWYRQILGQKVEFLVSFYNNEISEKSEIFDDQFSVERPDGSNFTLKIRSTKLEDSAMYFCARRSSRDNYNNEQFFGPGTRLTVL.

This clone showed up just a few times. The chain couples TRBV4-1 to TRBJ1-1; D gene uncertain. Trimming cost V 4 bases and J 4 bases, with 16 bases left between them. Germline assignment: CDR1 MGHRA and CDR2 YSYEKL. The CDR3 contains 15 residues. This CDR3 reads CASSPPGPGRTEAFF. The CDR3, as DNA: TGCGCCAGCAGCCCGCCAGGACCCGGGCGCACTGAAGCTTTCTTT.

The chain has TRBV30 and TRBJ2-3; 8 bases agree with TRBD2. CDR3 length: 15 residues. CDR1 is GTSNPN and CDR2 is SVGIG in the germline V gene (reference sequence). V lost 2 bases to trimming and J lost 2 bases; unmatched junction nucleotides: 6. CDR3 DNA: TGTGCCTGGAGTCGGGAGGGCGGATACACAGATACGCAGTATTTT. It codes for CAWSREGGYTDTQYF.

DNA of the CDR3: TGTGCCAGCAGCTTAGTAGTTGATGAAAAACTGTTTTTT. This codes for CASSLVVDEKLFF. The chain has TRBV11-2 and TRBJ1-4; D is unresolved. The CDR3 covers 13 residues. Germline loops: CDR1 SGHAT, CDR2 FQNNGV. The germline V and J ends were trimmed by 1 base and 6 bases, with 6 bases remaining between them. Using reference TRBV11-2 and TRBJ1-4 for the parts outside the CDR3, the full variable domain is EAGVAQSPRYKIIEKRQSVAFWCNPISGHATLYWYQQILGQGPKLLIQFQNNGVVDDSQLPKDRFSAERLKGVDSTLKIQPAKLEDSAVYLCASSLVVDEKLFFGSGTQLSVL.

The chain links TRBV7-6 to TRBJ2-7, with TRBD2 as a possible D gene (6 bases). From germline, CDR1 is SGHVS and CDR2 FNYEAQ. The length of the CDR3 is 16 residues. V lost 5 bases and J lost 7, with 24 bases in between. CDR3: CASSHGGGLSPVEQYF. As DNA, the CDR3 is TGTGCCAGCAGCCACGGGGGTGGGTTAAGCCCCGTTGAGCAGTACTTC.

The rearrangement links TRBV19 to TRBJ2-1; 10 bases line up with TRBD2. J lost 0 bases, V lost 5 bases, and 1 base had no gene match. The CDR3 is made up of 15 amino acids. The germline gives CDR1 LNHDA, CDR2 SQIVND (reference sequence). This CDR3 reads CASSLAGGSYNEQFF. CDR3 in DNA: TGTGCCAGTAGTTTAGCGGGAGGCTCCTACAATGAGCAGTTCTTC. The entire variable domain, with the rest obtained from reference TRBV19 and TRBJ2-1, is as follows: DGGITQSPKYLFRKEGQNVTLSCEQNLNHDAMYWYRQDPGQGLRLIYYSQIVNDFQKGDIAEGYSVSREKKESFPLTVTSAQKNPTAFYLCASSLAGGSYNEQFFGPGTRLTVL.

The rearrangement uses TRBV30 and TRBJ2-7, with D possibly matching TRBD1 (6 bases). V was trimmed by 4 bases and J by 4 bases, leaving 20 bases between them. CDR3 length: 15 residues. The germline V gene has CDR1 GTSNPN and CDR2 SVGIG (reference sequence). Written as DNA, the CDR3 is TGTGCCTGGAATAATCCGGGACAAGCAATGTACGAGCAGTACTTC. Its translation: CAWNNPGQAMYEQYF.

The CDR3 here is CASSAYSDGGLSYEQYF. As DNA, the CDR3 is TGTGCCAGCAGCGCGTACTCGGATGGAGGACTCTCCTACGAGCAGTACTTC. The chain carries TRBV9 and TRBJ2-5, with D possibly being TRBD2 (5 bases). The J call is in doubt because the DNA end fits TRBJ2-7 better. The CDR3 is made up of 17 amino acids. The germline V gene has CDR1 SGDLS and CDR2 YYNGEE.

The V call is TRBV28, the J call TRBJ2-5; D perhaps matches TRBD2 (6 bases). There are 15 residues in the CDR3. The germline CDR1 and CDR2 sequences are MDHEN and SYDVKM. Trimming removed 2 bases at V and 1 base at J, with 11 bases between. The CDR3 nucleotides read TGTGCCAGCAGTTTAGGGGCACTAGCCCAAGAGACCCAGTACTTC. It codes for CASSLGALAQETQYF. Filled out from reference TRBV28 and TRBJ2-5, the complete variable domain reads DVKVTQSSRYLVKRTGEKVFLECVQDMDHENMFWYRQDPGLGLRLIYFSYDVKMKEKGDIPEGYSVSREKKERFSLILESASTNQTSMYLCASSLGALAQETQYFGPGTRLLVL.

This clone was observed a single time. V usage is TRBV4-3 and J usage is TRBJ1-3; D not resolved. The CDR3 runs to 17 residues. CDR1 is LGHNA and CDR2 is YSLEER in the germline V gene. Trimming took off 0 bases at V and 0 bases at J, with 12 bases between the two ends. CDR3 bases: TGCGCCAGCAGCCAAGAGGGGATCGGGTCCTCTGGAAACACCATATATTTT. It encodes CASSQEGIGSSGNTIYF.

The CDR3 coding sequence is TGTGCCAGCAGCTTGGGACAATCTTTCTCTGGGGCCAACGTCCTGACTTTC. Translating gives CASSLGQSFSGANVLTF. The chain couples TRBV7-6 to TRBJ2-6, with D possibly being TRBD1 (6 bases). This CDR3 comprises 17 residues. Trimming pared 3 bases from V and 0 bases from J, leaving 12 bases between. The germline V gene has CDR1 SGHVS and CDR2 FNYEAQ.

The J gene is TRBJ2-1, the V gene TRBV4-3, with TRBD1 matching over 9 bases. The V and J ends lost 0 bases and 0 bases, in that order; junction bases with no gene match: 3. The CDR3 consists of 17 residues. From germline, CDR1 is LGHNA and CDR2 YSLEER. CDR3 DNA: TGCGCCAGCAGCCAAGAAACGACAGGGGGCTCCTACAATGAGCAGTTCTTC. This codes for CASSQETTGGSYNEQFF.